Presented here are 7 T cell receptor beta chains from one specimen sequenced in a study of shared clonotypes between healthy human individuals. Clones were sequenced by immunoSEQ multiplex PCR, and TCRdb holds only the in-frame ones, with some missing. The profile shows roughly 1,800,000 clones, about 95% of them singletons. As defined, naive CD8 cells were CD45RO-negative and positively selected for CCR7, with terminally differentiated effector memory CD45RA+ cells excluded. The sequencing sample was made of naive CD8+ T cells sorted from blood. The receptors were sampled from a man younger than 30 in good health.

The chain combines TRBV4-1 with TRBJ2-3, with 11 bases identical to TRBD2. Per the germline V gene, CDR1 is MGHRA and CDR2 is YSYEKL. V lost 4 bases to trimming and J lost 3 bases; unmatched junction nucleotides: 3. The CDR3 is 15 amino acids. The CDR3 reads CASSLLAGVTDTQYF. CDR3 in DNA: TGCGCCAGCAGCCTACTAGCGGGAGTAACAGATACGCAGTATTTT.

The V gene is TRBV6-1, the J gene TRBJ1-5; TRBD1 is a possible D gene (6 bases). V gave up 3 bases and J gave up 4 bases, with 10 bases separating them. This CDR3 has 14 amino acids. Germline CDR1 MNHNS, CDR2 SASEGT. CDR3 amino acids: CASSEGAYNQPQHF. The CDR3 coding sequence is TGTGCCAGCAGTGAGGGGGCCTATAATCAGCCCCAGCATTTT.

The gene calls are TRBV7-2 and TRBJ2-5; D call uncertain. The CDR3 spans 16 residues. Germline CDR1 is SGHTA and CDR2 is FQGNSA. V dropped 2 bases and J dropped 3 bases, with 16 bases sitting between them. The CDR3 loop is CASSLKEFRDEETQYF. CDR3 bases: TGTGCCAGCAGCTTAAAGGAGTTTAGGGATGAAGAGACCCAGTACTTC.

This sequence joins TRBV18 and TRBJ1-1, with D uncertain. The CDR3 length is 13 residues. Per germline, CDR1 KGHSH and CDR2 LQKENI. The germline V and J ends were trimmed by 3 bases and 4 bases, with 9 bases remaining between them. Here the CDR3 reads CASSPPIGTEAFF. The DNA of the CDR3 is TGTGCCAGCTCACCGCCGATTGGCACTGAAGCTTTCTTT.

CDR3 sequence reads: CASSQVIREQETQYF. CDR3 DNA: TGCGCCAGCAGCCAAGTGATACGGGAACAAGAGACCCAGTACTTC. The V and J genes are TRBV4-3 and TRBJ2-5; weak D call: TRBD2 (5 bases). Per the germline V gene, CDR1 is LGHNA and CDR2 is YSLEER. The V gene lost 1 base and the J gene lost 2 bases, with 11 bases spanning the gap. The CDR3 is 15 amino acids.

This clone occurred once. V usage is TRBV27 and J usage is TRBJ2-1, with 7 bases matching TRBD1. This CDR3 spans 16 amino acids. Germline V gene data show CDR1 as MNHEY and CDR2 as SMNVEV (reference sequence). The V and J ends lost 0 bases and 2 bases, in that order; junction bases with no gene match: 4. The CDR3 DNA sequence: TGTGCCAGCAGTTTATCGATAGGGGGCGCCTACAATGAGCAGTTCTTC. Its protein is CASSLSIGGAYNEQFF.

The chain is built from TRBV28 and TRBJ2-5, with a tentative D call TRBD2 (6 bases). The CDR3 runs to 14 residues. With 6 bases removed from V and 2 bases from J, the gap between germline ends came to 13 bases. Germline V gene data show CDR1 as MDHEN and CDR2 as SYDVKM. This CDR3 is CASRYGTEQETQYF. Written as DNA, the CDR3 is TGTGCCAGCAGATACGGGACTGAACAAGAGACCCAGTACTTC.